A single sample gave rise to the 27 T cell receptor beta chains below, sequenced in a study of CD8+CD57+ T cells in acquired aplastic anemia. TCR beta VDJ and CDR3 were profiled, and genomic DNA was the template. TCRdb re-called the reads with MiXCR, one entry per CDR3 protein. The data show approximately 190,000 distinct CDR3 sequences, with approximately 48% seen just once and 8% to 10% held by the top ten. For sequencing, patients were chosen who had shown expansion of CD8+CD57+ cells by flow cytometry. The specimen was sorted CD4+, CD8+, or CD8+CD57+ T cells (not recorded which) from PBMCs. The receptors shown here come from a human donor with aplastic anemia.

This clonotype was seen only once. The J gene is TRBJ1-5, the V gene TRBV20-1; TRBD1 matches at 7 bases. The CDR3 is 13 amino acids. V was pared by 6 bases and J by 5 bases, with 7 bases of the junction left unmatched. Looked up from germline, CDR1 is DFQATT and CDR2 is SNEGSKA (reference sequence). CDR3 bases: TGCAGTGCCACACAGGGGTGGGATCAGCCCCAGCATTTT. Its protein is CSATQGWDQPQHF.

This clonotype appeared many times. The rearrangement uses TRBV24-1 and TRBJ2-7; D unclear. The CDR3 has 13 residues. The V gene's germline CDR1 is KGHDR and CDR2 SFDVKD. V lost 0 bases to trimming and J lost 5 bases, with 7 bases between them. CDR3 amino acids: CATSDLWSHEQYF. CDR3 DNA sequence: TGTGCCACCAGTGATTTGTGGAGCCACGAGCAGTACTTC.

V gene TRBV20-1 combines with J gene TRBJ2-3, with 7 bases that match TRBD2. Trimming at V came to 1 base and at J to 4 bases, leaving 11 bases not matched to a gene. The V gene's germline CDR1 is DFQATT and CDR2 SNEGSKA (reference sequence). The CDR3 runs 16 residues. This CDR3 is CSARGRTRPSSDTQYF. CDR3 coding DNA: TGCAGTGCTAGAGGTCGGACTAGGCCATCGTCAGATACGCAGTATTTT.

The chain couples TRBV3-1 to TRBJ2-7; TRBD1 matches at 8 bases. CDR1 LGHDT and CDR2 YNNKEL come from the germline V gene (reference sequence). CDR3 length: 16 amino acids. V trimming: 1 base; J trimming: 3 bases; junction bases outside the gene matches: 8. The CDR3 region has the DNA TGTGCCAGCAGCCAAGGGGCAGGACAGGGCTTCTACGAGCAGTACTTC. This gives the protein CASSQGAGQGFYEQYF.

The rearrangement joins TRBV2 to TRBJ2-1; 15 bases line up with TRBD2. The CDR3 consists of 15 residues. The germline V gene has CDR1 SNHLY and CDR2 FYNNEI. The V and J ends lost 9 bases and 6 bases, in that order; junction bases with no gene match: 6. CDR3 region: CASWGLAGGPNEQFF. CDR3 coding DNA: TGTGCCAGTTGGGGACTAGCGGGGGGCCCCAATGAGCAGTTCTTC.

This clonotype came up many times. The V gene is TRBV20-1, the J gene TRBJ1-3; no firm D call. Germline-derived CDR1 and CDR2 are DFQATT and SNEGSKA (reference sequence). The CDR3 is made up of 17 amino acids. V shed 6 bases and J shed 0 bases, with 21 bases lying between them. Here the CDR3 DNA reads TGCAGTGCGAAAGTCACGGGTTCCCAGCACTCTGGAAACACCATATATTTT. Encoded protein: CSAKVTGSQHSGNTIYF.

This clonotype was counted only a few times. The CDR3 here is CAISDQGGFAEAFF. The DNA of the CDR3 is TGTGCCATCAGTGACCAGGGTGGTTTCGCTGAAGCTTTCTTT. The rearrangement links TRBV10-3 to TRBJ1-1; D might be TRBD1 (5 bases). Germline lookup yields CDR1 ENHRY and CDR2 SYGVKD. The ends were cut back, 3 bases at V and 6 bases at J, with 14 bases in the middle. The CDR3 length is 14 residues.

The CDR3 here is CASSLEGQGALNEQYF. The CDR3 DNA is TGTGCCAGCAGCTTAGAGGGGCAGGGGGCACTAAATGAGCAGTACTTC. This chain links TRBV7-8 with TRBJ2-5, with 8 bases fitting TRBD1. With 1 base clipped from V and 11 bases from J, the junction kept 15 bases outside the gene matches. Germline V lookup: CDR1 SGHVS, CDR2 FQNEAQ. The CDR3 contains 16 residues.

For this clonotype: The junction differs from germline at one of its ends, possibly a read error. This sequence joins TRBV7-6 and TRBJ2-5, with 8 bases identical to TRBD1. Germline V gene lookup returns CDR1 SGHVS and CDR2 FNYEAQ. This CDR3 spans 15 amino acids. For the CDR3, the DNA is TGTGCTAGCAGCTCGGGGACAGGACCGCAAGAGACCCAGTACTTC. Amino acid sequence: CASSSGTGPQETQYF.

This clonotype has at least ten counts. The chain has TRBV12-3 or TRBV12-4 and TRBJ1-5; 10 nucleotides line up with TRBD1. V trimming: 5 bases; J trimming: 0 bases; junction bases outside the gene matches: 4. The CDR3 spans 16 residues. CDR3 nucleotide sequence: TGTGCCAGCAGTGGACAGGGGGTTGTTAGCAATCAGCCCCAGCATTTT. It encodes CASSGQGVVSNQPQHF.

The chain employs TRBV5-4 and TRBJ2-5, with 8 bases matching TRBD2. This CDR3 contains 18 residues. Germline V CDR1 and CDR2: SGHNT, YYREEE (reference sequence). The V gene end was trimmed by 2 bases and the J gene end by 4 bases; junction bases not matched to a gene: 16. The CDR3 spells CASSFGGARGGLGETQYF. Written as DNA, the CDR3 is TGTGCCAGCAGCTTCGGGGGGGCAAGGGGAGGATTGGGAGAGACCCAGTACTTC.

The chain is built from TRBV19 and TRBJ2-4; TRBD2 agrees at 8 bases. The trim removed 2 bases at V and 5 bases at J, leaving 8 bases unmatched. The germline V gene has CDR1 LNHDA and CDR2 SQIVND (reference sequence). This CDR3 is 16 amino acids long. The CDR3 sequence is CASSIFTGGTENIQYF. The CDR3 coding sequence is TGTGCCAGTAGTATATTTACGGGGGGGACCGAAAACATTCAGTACTTC.

The V call is TRBV6-1, the J call TRBJ1-2, with no clear D. The length of the CDR3 is 12 residues. V shed 1 base and J shed 3 bases, with 3 bases lying between them. Germline CDR1 and CDR2: MNHNS and SASEGT. CDR3 protein: CASSEVYYGYTF. Written as DNA, the CDR3 is TGTGCCAGCAGTGAAGTTTACTATGGCTACACCTTC.

Concerning this clonotype: A read error is possible here, since a much larger clone lies one base away. The chain uses TRBV12-3 or TRBV12-4 and TRBJ2-1; TRBD2 is a possible D gene (7 bases). The CDR3 has 16 residues. CDR3 sequence reads: CASSSNRDYPYNEQLF. The CDR3 coding sequence is TGTGCCAGCAGTTCGAACAGGGACTACCCCTACAATGAGCAGCTCTTC.

The chain recombines TRBV20-1 with TRBJ2-1; D perhaps matches TRBD1 (6 bases). The DNA end lines up better with TRBJ2-5; the J call may be wrong. The CDR3 has 19 amino acids. CDR1 DFQATT and CDR2 SNEGSKA come from the germline V gene (reference sequence). In DNA form, the CDR3 reads TGCAGTGCTAGACCTCTGCCCCTTAGCCTTGGACAGAGAGGTGAGACCCAGTACTTC. It is translated as CSARPLPLSLGQRGETQYF.

This clonotype has a count of ten or more. A junction end diverges from the germline sequence, so it may reflect a read error. The chain has TRBV7-7 and TRBJ2-7; tentatively, D is TRBD1 (5 bases). CDR3 length: 15 amino acids. Germline assignment: CDR1 SSHAT and CDR2 FNYEAQ (reference sequence). CDR3 sequence reads: CASSWRTPSSYEQYF. In DNA, the CDR3 is TGTGCTAGCAGCTGGCGGACACCGAGCTCCTACGAGCAGTACTTC. The whole variable domain, filled in from reference TRBV7-7 and TRBJ2-7, reads GAGVSQSPRYKVTKRGQDVTLRCDPISSHATLYWYQQALGQGPEFLTYFNYEAQPDKSGLPSDRFSAERPEGSISTLTIQRTEQRDSAMYRCASSWRTPSSYEQYFGPGTRLTVT.

This clonotype was observed a few times. The chain links TRBV29-1 to TRBJ2-7; 7 bases fit TRBD1. The CDR3 extends over 14 amino acids. The V segment lost 0 bases and the J segment 7 bases; nucleotides outside the gene matches: 9. Per germline, CDR1 SQVTM and CDR2 ANQGSEA. CDR3 coding DNA: TGCAGCGTTGAAGAAAGCCAGGGGGTGGGGGAGCAGTACTTC. This gives the protein CSVEESQGVGEQYF.

There are a few counts of this clonotype. The chain joins TRBV7-2 to TRBJ2-7, with D possibly TRBD1 on 6 matching bases. Trimming left V 5 bases short and J 1 base short, with 12 bases between. The germline CDR1 and CDR2 sequences are SGHTA and FQGNSA. The CDR3 is made up of 14 amino acids. The CDR3: CASSRRGASYEQYF. Here the CDR3 DNA reads TGTGCCAGCAGCCGCAGGGGAGCGTCCTACGAGCAGTACTTC.

The gene calls are TRBV12-5 and TRBJ2-7, with TRBD1 identical over 8 bases. From germline, CDR1 is LGHNT and CDR2 FRNRAP. The V gene end was trimmed by 5 bases and the J gene end by 3 bases; junction bases not matched to a gene: 12. The CDR3 totals 16 residues. The CDR3 here is CASGLPLLTGGYEQYF. The CDR3 DNA reads TGTGCTAGTGGTCTACCATTGCTCACAGGGGGCTACGAGCAGTACTTC.

This clonotype was recorded many times. This rearrangement joins TRBV2 to TRBJ2-2, with TRBD2 as a possible D gene (5 bases). The CDR3 is made up of 13 amino acids. V was pared by 7 bases and J by 7 bases, with 13 bases between. CDR1 is SNHLY and CDR2 is FYNNEI in the germline V gene. CDR3 residues: CASMPGYDGELFF. CDR3 nucleotides: TGTGCCAGCATGCCGGGGTACGACGGGGAGCTGTTTTTT. The entire variable domain, with the rest obtained from reference TRBV2 and TRBJ2-2, is as follows: EPEVTQTPSHQVTQMGQEVILRCVPISNHLYFYWYRQILGQKVEFLVSFYNNEISEKSEIFDDQFSVERPDGSNFTLKIRSTKLEDSAMYFCASMPGYDGELFFGEGSRLTVL.

This clonotype appeared a few times. The rearrangement uses TRBV29-1 and TRBJ2-1, with D tentatively TRBD1 (5 bases). Trimming pared 4 bases from V and 5 bases from J, leaving 15 bases between. The CDR3 contains 14 residues. Germline lookup yields CDR1 SQVTM and CDR2 ANQGSEA. The CDR3 loop reads CSVVGRGSHNEQFF. CDR3 in DNA: TGCAGCGTTGTGGGTAGGGGCAGCCACAATGAGCAGTTCTTC.

This clonotype was seen more than once but under ten times. The chain recombines TRBV19 with TRBJ2-5; D tentatively fits TRBD1 or TRBD2 (5 bases each). The CDR3 contains 13 residues. Per the germline V gene, CDR1 is LNHDA and CDR2 is SQIVND (reference sequence). V lost 9 bases to trimming and J lost 5 bases, with 16 bases between them. This chain's CDR3 is CASHPVGVETQYF. The CDR3 coding sequence is TGTGCCAGCCACCCAGTGGGGGTTGAGACCCAGTACTTC.

The gene calls are TRBV11-1 and TRBJ2-3; the match to TRBD2 covers 11 bases. V was pared by 4 bases and J by 4 bases, with 4 bases of the junction left unmatched. The germline V gene has CDR1 SGHAT and CDR2 FQDESV (reference sequence). This CDR3 is built from 15 residues. The CDR3 DNA reads as TGTGCCAGCAGCTCCCCGGGACTAGCGGCAGATACGCAGTATTTT. It translates to CASSSPGLAADTQYF.

Many counts were recorded for this clonotype. The chain links TRBV20-1 to TRBJ2-1; TRBD2 agrees at 12 bases. The CDR3 sequence is 17 residues long. After removal of 6 bases from V and 0 bases from J, the junction contained 9 bases not matched to a gene. In germline, CDR1 is DFQATT, CDR2 SNEGSKA (reference sequence). CDR3 region: CSAWTSGEKSSYNEQFF. CDR3 DNA sequence: TGCAGTGCCTGGACTAGCGGGGAAAAGAGCTCCTACAATGAGCAGTTCTTC.

This chain connects TRBV20-1 to TRBJ2-7, with 9 bases identical to TRBD2. The CDR3 consists of 14 residues. Germline CDR1 is DFQATT and CDR2 is SNEGSKA (reference sequence). J gave up 1 base and V 1 base, and 2 bases lay outside the gene matches. CDR3 in amino acids: CSARALAGSYEQYF. DNA for the CDR3: TGCAGTGCTAGAGCCCTAGCGGGGTCCTACGAGCAGTACTTC.

On this clonotype itself: The junction differs from germline at one of its ends, possibly a read error. This CDR3 reads CASSPLRREGDSEQSF. The CDR3 DNA is TGTGCCAGCAGTCCCCTCAGGCGGGAGGGGGACAGTGAGCAGTCCTTC. This sequence joins TRBV25-1 and TRBJ2-1; 9 bases are a match to TRBD2. The CDR3 consists of 16 residues. Per the germline V gene, CDR1 is MGHDK and CDR2 is SYGVNS.

The sample holds many counts of this clonotype. The J gene is TRBJ2-5, the V gene TRBV15, with D possibly being TRBD2 (5 bases). Germline V lookup: CDR1 LNHNV, CDR2 YYDKDF (reference sequence). The CDR3 is made up of 17 amino acids. Trimming shortened V by 0 bases and J by 5 bases, and 19 bases separated the two germline ends. The CDR3 loop is CATSRDAEDLGWETQYF. CDR3 coding DNA: TGTGCCACCAGCAGAGATGCGGAGGACCTGGGATGGGAGACCCAGTACTTC.